Below, 10 T cell receptor beta chains from the same sample are listed, as sequenced in a study of T cell repertoires in cytomegalovirus infection. TCRdb ran MiXCR on the reads and lists one entry per CDR3 protein. The data hold around 500,000 distinct CDR3 sequences, with roughly 42% observed a single time. The antigens these receptors bind are not known. Sequenced here: cultured PBMCs, sampled from culture after CMV antigen stimulation. The receptors here all came from a human donor in good health (CMV status not recorded). Some clones in this sample may be carry-over from other donors' samples.

Turning to this clonotype: Its ends do not fully match the called genes, so a read error is possible. The chain employs TRBV29-1 and TRBJ2-5, with 9 bases lining up with TRBD1. CDR3 size: 13 residues. Per germline, CDR1 SQVTM and CDR2 ANQGSEA. The CDR3 DNA is TGCAGCGTTAAAGACAGGGGGGGAGAGACCCAGTACTTC. Protein: CSVKDRGGETQYF.

The rearrangement joins TRBV5-1 to TRBJ2-1; no firm D call. The V gene lost 2 bases and the J gene lost 4 bases, with 10 bases spanning the gap. Germline CDR1 reads SGHRS; CDR2 reads YFSETQ. The CDR3 loop spans 14 amino acids. The CDR3 sequence is CASSLNAGYNEQFF. CDR3 in DNA: TGCGCCAGCAGCTTAAACGCTGGGTACAATGAGCAGTTCTTC.

This chain uses TRBV11-1 with TRBJ2-1; D is ambiguous. With 1 base removed from V and 10 bases from J, the gap between germline ends came to 11 bases. Germline CDR1 reads SGHAT; CDR2 reads FQDESV (reference sequence). CDR3 length equals 13 residues. CDR3 bases: TGTGCCAGCAGCTTAGTTTTGGGCTCGGAGCAGTTCTTC. This encodes CASSLVLGSEQFF.

This clonotype was detected only once. The CDR3 DNA is TGTGCCAGCAGCTTAGGGGTAGTCTATGGCTACACCTTC. As protein: CASSLGVVYGYTF. V and J are TRBV11-2 and TRBJ1-2, with D unclear. The ends were cut back, 1 base at V and 4 bases at J, with 7 bases in the middle. CDR1 is SGHAT and CDR2 is FQNNGV in the germline V gene. The CDR3 loop spans 13 amino acids.

This sequence joins TRBV2 and TRBJ2-3; a possible D gene is TRBD2 (5 bases). The CDR3 covers 11 residues. The V and J ends lost 7 bases and 10 bases respectively, with 12 bases between them. CDR1 is SNHLY, CDR2 FYNNEI, per germline. Written as DNA, the CDR3 is TGTGCCAGCATTATGACTAAGGCGCAGTATTTT. Translation: CASIMTKAQYF.

CDR3 loop: CASSELYTEAFF. The CDR3 nucleotides are TGCGCCAGCAGTGAGCTATACACTGAAGCTTTCTTT. V is TRBV10-2 and J is TRBJ1-1; no firm D call. The CDR3 contains 12 residues. From germline, CDR1 is WSHSY and CDR2 SAAADI. Trimming removed 2 bases from V and 3 bases from J, with 4 bases in between.

V is TRBV2 and J is TRBJ2-2; D unclear. Germline CDR1 SNHLY, CDR2 FYNNEI. The ends were cut back, 2 bases at V and 5 bases at J, with 6 bases in the middle. The CDR3 is made up of 13 amino acids. The CDR3 here is CASSEMMTGELFF. In DNA, the CDR3 is TGTGCCAGCAGTGAAATGATGACCGGGGAGCTGTTTTTT. Supplemented by reference TRBV2 and TRBJ2-2, the full variable domain reads EPEVTQTPSHQVTQMGQEVILRCVPISNHLYFYWYRQILGQKVEFLVSFYNNEISEKSEIFDDQFSVERPDGSNFTLKIRSTKLEDSAMYFCASSEMMTGELFFGEGSRLTVL.

The rearrangement links TRBV5-1 to TRBJ2-1; unclear D gene. Germline V gene data show CDR1 as SGHRS and CDR2 as YFSETQ. V lost 0 bases to trimming and J lost 0 bases, with 13 bases between them. The CDR3 spans 17 residues. The CDR3 spells CASSLVGQRSSYNEQFF. CDR3 nucleotides: TGCGCCAGCAGCTTGGTTGGCCAAAGAAGCTCCTACAATGAGCAGTTCTTC.

This clonotype was counted only a few times. The chain joins TRBV7-2 to TRBJ1-1; the D is unclear. Per the germline V gene, CDR1 is SGHTA and CDR2 is FQGNSA. With 0 bases removed from V and 3 bases from J, the gap between germline ends came to 17 bases. There are 17 residues in the CDR3. CDR3 amino acids: CASSLALLVGYYTEAFF. The DNA for the CDR3 is TGTGCCAGCAGCTTAGCGCTTCTTGTGGGTTATTACACTGAAGCTTTCTTT. The variable domain in full, completed from reference TRBV7-2 and TRBJ1-1, reads GAGVSQSPSNKVTEKGKDVELRCDPISGHTALYWYRQSLGQGLEFLIYFQGNSAPDKSGLPSDRFSAERTGGSVSTLTIQRTQQEDSAVYLCASSLALLVGYYTEAFFGQGTRLTVV.

The V gene is TRBV6-6, the J gene TRBJ1-4, with D hard to call. V lost 0 bases and J lost 6, with 8 bases in between. Germline-derived CDR1 and CDR2 are MNHNY and SVGAGI (reference sequence). The length of the CDR3 is 14 residues. CDR3 coding DNA: TGTGCCAGCAGTTACTCAGGATCAGATGAAAAACTGTTTTTT. Protein: CASSYSGSDEKLFF.